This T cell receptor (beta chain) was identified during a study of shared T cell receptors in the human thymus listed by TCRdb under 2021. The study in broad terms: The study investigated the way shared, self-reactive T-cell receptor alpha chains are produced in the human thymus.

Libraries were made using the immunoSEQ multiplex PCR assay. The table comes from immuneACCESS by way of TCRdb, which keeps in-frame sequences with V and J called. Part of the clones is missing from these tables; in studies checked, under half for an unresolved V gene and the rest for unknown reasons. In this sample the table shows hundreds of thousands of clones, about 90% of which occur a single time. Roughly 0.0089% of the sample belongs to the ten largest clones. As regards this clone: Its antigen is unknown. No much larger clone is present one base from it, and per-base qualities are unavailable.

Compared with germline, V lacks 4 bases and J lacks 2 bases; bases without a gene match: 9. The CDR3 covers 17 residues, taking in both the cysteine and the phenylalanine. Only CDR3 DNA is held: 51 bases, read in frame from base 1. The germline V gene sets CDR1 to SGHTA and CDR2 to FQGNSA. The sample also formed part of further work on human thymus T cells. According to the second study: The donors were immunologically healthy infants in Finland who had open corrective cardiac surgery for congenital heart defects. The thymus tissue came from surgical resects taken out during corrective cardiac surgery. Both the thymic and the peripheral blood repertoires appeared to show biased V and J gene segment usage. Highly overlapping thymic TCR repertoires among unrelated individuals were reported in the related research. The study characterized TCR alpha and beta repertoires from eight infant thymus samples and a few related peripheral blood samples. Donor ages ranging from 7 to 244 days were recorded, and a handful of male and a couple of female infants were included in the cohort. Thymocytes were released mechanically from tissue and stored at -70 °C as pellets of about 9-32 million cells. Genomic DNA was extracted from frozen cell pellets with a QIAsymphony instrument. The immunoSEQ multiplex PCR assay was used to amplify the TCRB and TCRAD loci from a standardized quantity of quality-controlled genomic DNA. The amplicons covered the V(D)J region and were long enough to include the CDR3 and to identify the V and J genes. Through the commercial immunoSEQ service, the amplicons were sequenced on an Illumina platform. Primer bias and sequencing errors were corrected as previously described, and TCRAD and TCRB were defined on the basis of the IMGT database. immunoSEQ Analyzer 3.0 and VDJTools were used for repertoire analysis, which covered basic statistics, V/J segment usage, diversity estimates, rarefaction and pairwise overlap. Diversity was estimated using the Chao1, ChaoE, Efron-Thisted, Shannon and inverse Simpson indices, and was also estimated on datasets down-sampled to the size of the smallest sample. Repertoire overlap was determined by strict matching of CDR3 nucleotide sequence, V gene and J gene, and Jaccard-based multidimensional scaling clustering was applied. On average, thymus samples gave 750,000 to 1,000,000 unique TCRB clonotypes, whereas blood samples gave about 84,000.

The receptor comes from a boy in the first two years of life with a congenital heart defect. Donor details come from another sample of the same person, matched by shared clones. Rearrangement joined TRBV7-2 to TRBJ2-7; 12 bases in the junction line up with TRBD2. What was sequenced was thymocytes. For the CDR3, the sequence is CASSSRLAGDLTYEQYF. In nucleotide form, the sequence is TGTGCCAGCAGCTCCCGACTAGCGGGGGACCTGACCTACGAGCAGTACTTC.